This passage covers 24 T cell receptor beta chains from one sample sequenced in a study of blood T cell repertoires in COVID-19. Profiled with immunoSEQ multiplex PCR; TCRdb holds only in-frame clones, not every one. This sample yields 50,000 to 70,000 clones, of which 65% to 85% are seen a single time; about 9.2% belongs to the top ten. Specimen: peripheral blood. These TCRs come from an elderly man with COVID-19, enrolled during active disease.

The DNA for the CDR3 is TGTGCCAGCAGCGTAGGACAGGGAGGTGATTCACCCCTCCACTTT. The encoded protein is CASSVGQGGDSPLHF. The gene calls are TRBV9 and TRBJ1-6, with 7 positions matching TRBD1. Looked up from germline, CDR1 is SGDLS and CDR2 is YYNGEE. This CDR3 has 15 residues. Trimming took 0 bases from V and 8 from J; bases not matched to a gene: 5.

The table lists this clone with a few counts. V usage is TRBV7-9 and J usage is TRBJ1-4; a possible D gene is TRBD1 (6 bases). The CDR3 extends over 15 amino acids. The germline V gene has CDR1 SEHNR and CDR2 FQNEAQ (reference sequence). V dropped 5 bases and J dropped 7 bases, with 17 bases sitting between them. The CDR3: CASSPWARTVEKLFF. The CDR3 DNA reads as TGTGCCAGCAGCCCGTGGGCACGGACAGTTGAAAAACTGTTTTTT.

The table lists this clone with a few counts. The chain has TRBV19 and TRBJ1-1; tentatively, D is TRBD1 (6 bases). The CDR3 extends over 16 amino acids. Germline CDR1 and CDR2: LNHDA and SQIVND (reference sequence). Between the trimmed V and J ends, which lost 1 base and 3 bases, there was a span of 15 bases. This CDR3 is CASSIGAVGADTEAFF. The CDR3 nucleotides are TGTGCCAGTAGTATAGGAGCTGTGGGGGCGGACACTGAAGCTTTCTTT.

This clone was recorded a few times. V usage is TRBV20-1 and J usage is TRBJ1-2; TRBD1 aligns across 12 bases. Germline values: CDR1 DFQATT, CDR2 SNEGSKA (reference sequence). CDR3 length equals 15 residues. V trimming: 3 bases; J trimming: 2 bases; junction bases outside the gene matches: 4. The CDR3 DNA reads TGCAGTGCTAGTGGGGACAGGGGGCGCAACTATGGCTACACCTTC. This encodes CSASGDRGRNYGYTF.

The chain's CDR3 is CASKPGQGSSEAFF. In DNA form, the CDR3 reads TGTGCCAGTAAACCGGGACAGGGGTCGTCTGAAGCTTTCTTT. The genes are TRBV7-3 and TRBJ1-1, with 10 nucleotides matching TRBD1. Germline V gene data show CDR1 as SGHTA and CDR2 as FQGTGA. The trim removed 9 bases at V and 6 bases at J, leaving 10 bases unmatched. This CDR3 comprises 14 residues.

This chain's CDR3 is CASSEGALFSGNTIYF. The CDR3 DNA follows: TGTGCCAGCAGTGAAGGGGCCCTATTCTCTGGAAACACCATATATTTT. This sequence joins TRBV6-1 and TRBJ1-3; no firm D call. V lost 1 base, J lost 0 bases, and 10 bases lay in between. Per the germline V gene, CDR1 is MNHNS and CDR2 is SASEGT. CDR3 size: 16 residues.

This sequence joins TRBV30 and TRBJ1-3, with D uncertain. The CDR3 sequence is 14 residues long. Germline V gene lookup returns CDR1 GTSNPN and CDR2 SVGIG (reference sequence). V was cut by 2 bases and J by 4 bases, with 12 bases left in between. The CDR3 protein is CAWSPISGGNTIYF. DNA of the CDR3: TGTGCCTGGAGTCCCATAAGTGGCGGAAACACCATATATTTT. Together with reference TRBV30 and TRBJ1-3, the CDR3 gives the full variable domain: SQTIHQWPATLVQPVGSPLSLECTVEGTSNPNLYWYRQAAGRGLQLLFYSVGIGQISSEVPQNLSASRPQDRQFILSSKKLLLSDSGFYLCAWSPISGGNTIYFGEGSWLTVV.

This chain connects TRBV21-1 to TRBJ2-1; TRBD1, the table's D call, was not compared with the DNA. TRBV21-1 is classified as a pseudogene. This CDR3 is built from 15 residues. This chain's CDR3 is CASSNQGDSYNEQFF. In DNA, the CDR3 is TGTGCCAGCAGCAACCAGGGGGACTCCTACAATGAGCAGTTCTTC.

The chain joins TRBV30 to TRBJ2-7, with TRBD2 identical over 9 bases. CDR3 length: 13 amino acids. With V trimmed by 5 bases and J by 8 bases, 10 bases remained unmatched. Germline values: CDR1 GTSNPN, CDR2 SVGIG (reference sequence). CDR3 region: CAWAIPGTSKQYV. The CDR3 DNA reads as TGTGCCTGGGCGATTCCCGGGACTAGCAAGCAGTACGTC.

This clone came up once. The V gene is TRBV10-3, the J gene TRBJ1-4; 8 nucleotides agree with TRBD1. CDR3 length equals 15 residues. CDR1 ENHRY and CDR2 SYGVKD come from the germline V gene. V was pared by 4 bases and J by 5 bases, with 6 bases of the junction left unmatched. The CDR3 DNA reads TGTGCCATCAGTGGGTGGACAGGGCCCAATGAAAAACTGTTTTTT. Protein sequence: CAISGWTGPNEKLFF.

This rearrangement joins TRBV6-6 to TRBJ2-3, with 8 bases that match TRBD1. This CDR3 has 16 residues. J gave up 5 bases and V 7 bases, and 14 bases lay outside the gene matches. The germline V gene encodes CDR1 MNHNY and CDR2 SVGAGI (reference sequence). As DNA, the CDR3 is TGTGCCAGCACCCTAGGGTCAGGGGGCGTTTTAGATACGCAGTATTTT. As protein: CASTLGSGGVLDTQYF.

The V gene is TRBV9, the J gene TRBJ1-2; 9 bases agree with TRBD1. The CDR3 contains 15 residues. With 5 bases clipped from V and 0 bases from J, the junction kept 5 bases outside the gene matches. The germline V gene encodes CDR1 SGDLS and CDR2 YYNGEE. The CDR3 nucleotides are TGTGCCAGCAGTCGGGGACAGGGCTCTAACTATGGCTACACCTTC. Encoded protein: CASSRGQGSNYGYTF.

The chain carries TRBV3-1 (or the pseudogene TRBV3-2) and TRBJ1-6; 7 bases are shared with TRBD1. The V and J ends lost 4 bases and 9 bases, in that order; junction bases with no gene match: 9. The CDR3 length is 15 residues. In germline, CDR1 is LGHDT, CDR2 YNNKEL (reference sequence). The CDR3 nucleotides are TGTGCCAGCAGCCCCCGAGGCAGGGGGTCTTCACCCCTCCACTTT. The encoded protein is CASSPRGRGSSPLHF.

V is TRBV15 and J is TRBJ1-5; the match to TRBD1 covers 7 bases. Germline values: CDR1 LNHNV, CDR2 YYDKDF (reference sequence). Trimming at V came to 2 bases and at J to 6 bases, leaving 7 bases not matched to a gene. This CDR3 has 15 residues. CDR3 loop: CATSRTGQSTQPQHF. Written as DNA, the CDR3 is TGTGCCACCAGCAGAACGGGACAGTCGACTCAGCCCCAGCATTTT.

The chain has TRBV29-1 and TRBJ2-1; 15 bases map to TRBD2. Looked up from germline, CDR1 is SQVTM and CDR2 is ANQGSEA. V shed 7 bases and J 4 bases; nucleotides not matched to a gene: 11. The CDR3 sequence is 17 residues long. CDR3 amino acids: CSAAAPGTSGGYNEQFF. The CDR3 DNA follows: TGCAGCGCTGCGGCCCCCGGGACTAGCGGGGGGTACAATGAGCAGTTCTTC.

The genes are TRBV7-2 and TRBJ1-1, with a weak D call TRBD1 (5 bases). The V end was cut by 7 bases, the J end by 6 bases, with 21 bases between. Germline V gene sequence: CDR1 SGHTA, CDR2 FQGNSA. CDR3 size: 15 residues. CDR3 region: CASNLGRGGRAEAFF. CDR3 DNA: TGTGCCAGCAACCTAGGGCGCGGGGGACGGGCTGAAGCTTTCTTT.

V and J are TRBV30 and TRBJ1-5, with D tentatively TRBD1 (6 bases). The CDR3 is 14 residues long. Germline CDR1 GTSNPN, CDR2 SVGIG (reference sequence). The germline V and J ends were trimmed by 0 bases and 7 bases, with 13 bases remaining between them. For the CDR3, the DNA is TGTGCCTGGAGTGTAATACAGGGTGGCCAGCCCCAGCATTTT. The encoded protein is CAWSVIQGGQPQHF.

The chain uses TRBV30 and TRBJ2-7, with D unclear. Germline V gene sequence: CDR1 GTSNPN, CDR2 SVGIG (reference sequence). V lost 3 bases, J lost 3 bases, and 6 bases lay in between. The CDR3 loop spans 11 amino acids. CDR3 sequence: CAWSGDYEQYF. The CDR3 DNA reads TGTGCCTGGAGCGGAGACTACGAGCAGTACTTC.

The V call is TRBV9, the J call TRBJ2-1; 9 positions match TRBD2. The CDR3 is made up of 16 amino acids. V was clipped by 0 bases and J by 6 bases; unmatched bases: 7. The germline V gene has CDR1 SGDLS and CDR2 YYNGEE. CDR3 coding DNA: TGTGCCAGCAGCGTAGTGGTTGCGGGAGGGGGCAATGAGCAGTTCTTC. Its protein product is CASSVVVAGGGNEQFF.

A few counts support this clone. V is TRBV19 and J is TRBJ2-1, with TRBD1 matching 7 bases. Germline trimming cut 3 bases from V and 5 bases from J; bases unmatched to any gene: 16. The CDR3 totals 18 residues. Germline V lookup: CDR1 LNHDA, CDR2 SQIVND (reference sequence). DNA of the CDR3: TGTGCCAGTAGTATGCGACAGGGCGGAGTAGGACCAAACAATGAGCAGTTCTTC. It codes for CASSMRQGGVGPNNEQFF.

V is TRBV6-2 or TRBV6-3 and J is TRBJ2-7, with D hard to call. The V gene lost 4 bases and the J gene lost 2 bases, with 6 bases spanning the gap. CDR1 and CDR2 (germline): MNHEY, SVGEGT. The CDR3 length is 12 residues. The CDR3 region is CASSFLTYEQYF. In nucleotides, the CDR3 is TGTGCCAGCAGTTTTCTTACCTACGAGCAGTACTTC.

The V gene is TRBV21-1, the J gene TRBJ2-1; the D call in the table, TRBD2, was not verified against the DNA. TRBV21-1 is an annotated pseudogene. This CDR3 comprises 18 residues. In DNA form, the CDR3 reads TGTGCCAACGGACTAGCGGGAGGCCCCTTAAGCTCCTACAATGAGCAGTTCTTC. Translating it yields CANGLAGGPLSSYNEQFF.

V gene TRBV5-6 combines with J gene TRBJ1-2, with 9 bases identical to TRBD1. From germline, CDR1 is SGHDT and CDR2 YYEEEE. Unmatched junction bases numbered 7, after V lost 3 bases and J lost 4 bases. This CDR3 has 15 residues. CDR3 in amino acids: CASSSQGAPIYGYTF. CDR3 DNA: TGTGCCAGCAGCTCACAGGGGGCTCCAATCTATGGCTACACCTTC.

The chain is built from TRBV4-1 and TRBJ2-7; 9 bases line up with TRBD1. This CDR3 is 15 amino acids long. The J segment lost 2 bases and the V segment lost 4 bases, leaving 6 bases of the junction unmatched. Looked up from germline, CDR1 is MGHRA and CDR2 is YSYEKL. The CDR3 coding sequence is TGCGCCAGCAGCCCTGGGACAGGGATACCCTACGAGCAGTACTTC. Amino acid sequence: CASSPGTGIPYEQYF.